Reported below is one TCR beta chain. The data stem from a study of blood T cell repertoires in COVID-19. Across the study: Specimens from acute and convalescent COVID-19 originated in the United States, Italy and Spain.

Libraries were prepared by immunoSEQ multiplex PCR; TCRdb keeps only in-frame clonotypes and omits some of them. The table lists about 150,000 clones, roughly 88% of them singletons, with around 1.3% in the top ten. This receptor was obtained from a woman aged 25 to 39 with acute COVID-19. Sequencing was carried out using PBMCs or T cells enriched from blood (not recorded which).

CDR3 bases: TGTGCCAGCAGTTCTCTGGCGGGAGGCTTCTACGAGCAGTACTTC. Translation: CASSSLAGGFYEQYF. The gene calls are TRBV27 and TRBJ2-7, with 8 bases identical to TRBD2. The CDR3 contains 15 residues. Germline values: CDR1 MNHEY, CDR2 SMNVEV (reference sequence). V was pared by 4 bases and J by 3 bases, with 8 bases of the junction left unmatched.